A single sample gave rise to the 11 T cell receptor beta chains below, sequenced in a study of OX40 agonist ivuxolimab in advanced cancers. Profiled with immunoSEQ multiplex PCR; TCRdb holds only in-frame clones, not every one. The table shows about 45,000 clones, with around nine tenths occurring only once. Sequences were derived from CD4+ or CD8+ T cells sorted from blood, sampled in a trial of the OX40 agonist ivuxolimab. The receptors originated from an adult with an advanced solid tumor such as melanoma, head and neck, liver or kidney cancer.

This rearrangement joins TRBV6-5 to TRBJ2-1; unclear D gene. CDR1 and CDR2 (germline): MNHEY, SVGAGI. The ends were cut back, 6 bases at V and 8 bases at J, with 17 bases in the middle. The CDR3 runs 14 residues. CDR3 region: CASSPPPPVDEQFF. The CDR3 nucleotides are TGTGCCAGCAGCCCCCCCCCTCCTGTCGATGAGCAGTTCTTC.

The chain uses TRBV21-1 and TRBJ1-4. TRBV21-1 is reported as a pseudogene. The CDR3 contains 13 residues. CDR3 amino acids: CASSKVVSEKLFF. The CDR3 bases are TGTGCCAGCAGCAAAGTGGTGTCCGAAAAACTGTTTTTT.

CDR3 sequence: CASSPPVSGFYNEQFF. The CDR3 coding sequence is TGTGCCAGCTCACCACCCGTCAGCGGGTTTTACAATGAGCAGTTCTTC. The chain combines TRBV18 with TRBJ2-1; D might be TRBD2 (6 bases). From germline, CDR1 is KGHSH and CDR2 LQKENI. This CDR3 is built from 16 residues. Trimming took 0 bases from V and 4 from J, leaving 13 bases between them.

The chain links TRBV5-4 to TRBJ2-7; D unclear. The CDR3 length is 13 residues. Trimming stripped 4 bases from V and 3 bases from J, with 11 bases between. Germline CDR1 and CDR2: SGHNT and YYREEE (reference sequence). CDR3 loop: CASSPTPGYEQYF. The CDR3 DNA reads as TGTGCCAGCAGCCCAACCCCGGGCTACGAGCAGTACTTC.

The chain links TRBV4-2 to TRBJ2-4, with 7 positions matching TRBD2. Germline loops: CDR1 LGHNA, CDR2 YNFKEQ. V lost 5 bases to trimming and J lost 6 bases; unmatched junction nucleotides: 10. The CDR3 is 15 residues long. CDR3: CASSAPREGLNIQYF. For the CDR3, the DNA is TGTGCCAGCAGCGCCCCGAGGGAGGGTTTAAACATTCAGTACTTC.

This clone was seen once. With a far larger clone one base away, a read error is the likely cause. The chain links TRBV4-2 to TRBJ1-5; D gene ambiguous. CDR3 size: 14 residues. Per germline, CDR1 LGHNA and CDR2 YNFKEQ. Trimming left V 0 bases short and J 9 bases short, with 12 bases between. The CDR3 region is CASSQEREYGPQHF. For the CDR3, the DNA is TGTGCCAGCAGCCAAGAACGGGAGTATGGGCCCCAGCATTTT.

This sequence joins TRBV28 and TRBJ2-7; a weak D match, TRBD2 (6 bases). Germline V lookup: CDR1 MDHEN, CDR2 SYDVKM. V was clipped by 5 bases and J by 7 bases, with 18 bases between them. This CDR3 spans 14 amino acids. The CDR3 region is CASSNRLDPGEQYF. The CDR3 nucleotides are TGTGCCAGCAGTAATCGACTAGACCCGGGTGAGCAGTACTTC.

The chain recombines TRBV29-1 with TRBJ2-7, with 10 bases identical to TRBD2. V dropped 5 bases and J dropped 5; count of bases not matched to a gene: 9. The CDR3 has 14 residues. Germline CDR1 reads SQVTM; CDR2 reads ANQGSEA. The CDR3: CSVPPSGGVNEQYF. The CDR3 DNA reads as TGCAGCGTTCCACCTAGCGGGGGTGTCAACGAGCAGTACTTC.

The V gene is TRBV4-3, the J gene TRBJ2-3; no firm D call. V was clipped by 0 bases and J by 7 bases, with 17 bases between them. CDR3 length: 16 amino acids. In germline, CDR1 is LGHNA, CDR2 YSLEER. CDR3 in DNA: TGCGCCAGCAGCCAAGATCGTTCCCTTCTTACCTATACGCAGTATTTT. Translated, it gives CASSQDRSLLTYTQYF.

This clone appeared a few times. The gene calls are TRBV15 and TRBJ2-1; TRBD2 agrees at 7 bases. The J segment lost 7 bases and the V segment lost 6 bases, leaving 9 bases of the junction unmatched. The CDR3 is 14 residues long. Germline lookup yields CDR1 LNHNV and CDR2 YYDKDF (reference sequence). This CDR3 reads CATSPGDGGNEQFF. The CDR3 DNA follows: TGTGCCACCAGTCCGGGAGACGGGGGGAATGAGCAGTTCTTC. Using reference TRBV15 and TRBJ2-1 for the parts outside the CDR3, the full variable domain is DAMVIQNPRYQVTQFGKPVTLSCSQTLNHNVMYWYQQKSSQAPKLLFHYYDKDFNNEADTPDNFQSRRPNTSFCFLDIRSPGLGDTAMYLCATSPGDGGNEQFFGPGTRLTVL.

The rearrangement uses TRBV5-5 and TRBJ1-3, with D unresolved. The V gene's germline CDR1 is SGHKS and CDR2 YYEKEE (reference sequence). The CDR3 length is 16 residues. The V end lost 5 bases, the J end lost 0 bases, and 15 bases lay between the germline ends. The chain's CDR3 is CASRNLSGHSGNTIYF. Written as DNA, the CDR3 is TGTGCCAGCAGGAACCTCAGCGGTCACTCTGGAAACACCATATATTTT. Complete variable domain (other parts from reference TRBV5-5 and TRBJ1-3): DAGVTQSPTHLIKTRGQQVTLRCSPISGHKSVSWYQQVLGQGPQFIFQYYEKEERGRGNFPDRFSARQFPNYSSELNVNALLLGDSALYLCASRNLSGHSGNTIYFGEGSWLTVV.